What follows are 10 T cell receptor beta chains derived from one specimen sequenced in a study of metastatic and nonmetastatic thyroid tumors. Until they underwent thyroid surgery, no patient had received any treatment. TCRdb re-clonotyped the PCR reads through MiXCR. The sample comprises about 40,000 clones, about a sixth of which are singletons, and over 3.5% rests with the top ten. The material sequenced was blood. These TCRs come from a female donor with papillary thyroid cancer or a benign thyroid nodule (not recorded which). Some clones in this sample may be carry-over from other donors' samples.

This clone has a count of ten or more. The chain recombines TRBV6-1 with TRBJ2-2; D is uncertain. This CDR3 contains 13 residues. From germline, CDR1 is MNHNS and CDR2 SASEGT. V was pared by 6 bases and J by 3 bases, with 8 bases between. Here the CDR3 reads CASRTQYTGELFF. The CDR3 DNA reads TGTGCCAGCAGGACCCAATACACCGGGGAGCTGTTTTTT.

The rearrangement uses TRBV6-2 or TRBV6-3 and TRBJ1-2; weak D call: TRBD1 (5 bases). Germline values: CDR1 MNHEY, CDR2 SVGEGT. The CDR3 is made up of 15 amino acids. The V end lost 0 bases, the J end lost 4 bases, and 12 bases lay between the germline ends. The CDR3 nucleotides are TGTGCCAGCAGTTACTCGGGGACGTCGACCTATGGCTACACCTTC. Its protein product is CASSYSGTSTYGYTF.

This clone was seen at least ten times. The rearrangement uses TRBV18 and TRBJ1-1; TRBD1 is a possible D gene (6 bases). CDR3 length: 13 amino acids. The germline V gene encodes CDR1 KGHSH and CDR2 LQKENI. V lost 5 bases and J 1 base, leaving 8 bases between the germline ends. The CDR3 DNA follows: TGTGCCAGCTCAATGGACAGGAACACTGAAGCTTTCTTT. The encoded protein is CASSMDRNTEAFF. Full variable domain (remainder filled in from reference TRBV18 and TRBJ1-1): NAGVMQNPRHLVRRRGQEARLRCSPMKGHSHVYWYRQLPEEGLKFMVYLQKENIIDESGMPKERFSAEFPKEGPSILRIQQVVRGDSAAYFCASSMDRNTEAFFGQGTRLTVV.

This clone was seen ten or more times. V usage is TRBV5-1 and J usage is TRBJ1-6; tentatively, D is TRBD1 (5 bases). Trimming removed 6 bases at V and 6 bases at J, with 16 bases between. The germline CDR1 and CDR2 sequences are SGHRS and YFSETQ. CDR3 length: 15 amino acids. This chain's CDR3 is CASTRGTDFNSPLHF. In DNA form, the CDR3 reads TGCGCCAGCACAAGAGGGACGGACTTTAATTCACCCCTCCACTTT.

Worth noting for this clone: A much larger clone lies a single base off, so this may be a read error. V is TRBV5-1 and J is TRBJ1-2; D might be TRBD1 (6 bases). From germline, CDR1 is SGHRS and CDR2 YFSETQ. This CDR3 spans 14 amino acids. CDR3 sequence: CASSASGAVYGYNF. The CDR3, as DNA: TGCGCCAGCAGCGCCTCGGGGGCGGTCTATGGCTACAACTTC.

This clone was counted ten times or more. The chain recombines TRBV28 with TRBJ1-4; 9 bases match TRBD1. The CDR3 runs to 19 residues. J lost 8 bases, V lost 5 bases, and 21 bases had no gene match. CDR1 is MDHEN, CDR2 SYDVKM, per germline. The DNA for the CDR3 is TGTGCCAGCAGTAGCAGAGTCCCGGGACAGGGCATCGGCCGGGAAAAACTGTTTTTT. Its protein product is CASSSRVPGQGIGREKLFF.

This clone was detected ten times or more. The CDR3 region is CASSLTGGPHEQFF. The CDR3 DNA reads as TGTGCCAGCAGTTTAACGGGGGGGCCACATGAGCAGTTCTTC. The chain recombines TRBV27 with TRBJ2-1, with TRBD2 matching over 8 bases. Trimming at V came to 2 bases and at J to 8 bases, leaving 5 bases not matched to a gene. The germline gives CDR1 MNHEY, CDR2 SMNVEV (reference sequence). This CDR3 has 14 residues.

This clone was observed many times. This rearrangement joins TRBV6-2 or TRBV6-3 to TRBJ1-5; no clear D gene. The V end was cut by 2 bases, the J end by 3 bases, with 5 bases between. Germline V CDR1 and CDR2: MNHEY, SVGEGT. The CDR3 runs 13 residues. The CDR3 sequence is CASSYRDNQPQHF. The CDR3 nucleotides read TGTGCCAGCAGTTACAGGGACAATCAGCCCCAGCATTTT.

The rearrangement links TRBV2 to TRBJ2-7, with 8 nucleotides matching TRBD2. The CDR3 has 15 residues. V shed 8 bases and J 2 bases; nucleotides not matched to a gene: 11. CDR1 SNHLY and CDR2 FYNNEI come from the germline V gene. CDR3 sequence reads: CASGGTRVAPYEQYF. CDR3 in DNA: TGTGCCAGCGGGGGGACTAGGGTTGCACCCTACGAGCAGTACTTC.

This clone was seen repeatedly, ten times or more. Other nucleotide sequences in the sample specify the same CDR3. This sequence joins TRBV5-1 and TRBJ2-6; 8 positions match TRBD2. Per germline, CDR1 SGHRS and CDR2 YFSETQ. Trimming at V came to 0 bases and at J to 2 bases, leaving 1 base not matched to a gene. The CDR3 has 16 amino acids. For the CDR3, the DNA is TGCGCCAGCAGCTTGGCCGGGGGGGCTGGGGCCAACGTCCTGACTTTC. This encodes CASSLAGGAGANVLTF.